These T cell receptor beta chains were read from a single sample in a study of regulatory T cells in long-lasting Graves disease. TCRdb fed the multiplex PCR reads into MiXCR, producing one record per CDR3 protein. This sample has 650,000 to 700,000 distinct CDR3 sequences, with around 30% found just once. The sequenced sample was peripheral blood mononuclear cells (PBMCs), obtained when the disease was refractory, from a patient treated with antithyroid drugs. These receptors all stem from a female donor with Graves disease. CDR3s leave out the opening cysteine and the closing phenylalanine or tryptophan. A D gene is named only where the DNA matches it firmly.

>TRBJ1-4|NA|TRBV6-1
ASSYLGEKLF
>TRBJ1-2|TRBD1|TRBV6-1
ASSKGQGAYYGYT
>TRBJ1-1|NA|TRBV6-1
ASRASGTRRDTEAF
>TRBJ1-2|NA|TRBV12-3/TRBV12-4
ASSLRGVGYT
>TRBJ1-2|NA|TRBV6-5
ASSYSPSVYGYT
>TRBJ1-5|TRBD1|TRBV28
ASRETGGDQPQH
>TRBJ2-2|NA|TRBV12-3/TRBV12-4
ASSLRLGTGELF
>TRBJ2-1|TRBD2|TRBV18
ASSYRASGTNLYNEQF
>TRBJ2-2|NA|TRBV10-3
AIRMNTGELF
>TRBJ2-5|NA|TRBV11-2
ASSLARVGEQETQY
>TRBJ1-5|NA|TRBV27
ASSPVSGQPQH
>TRBJ1-1|NA|TRBV13
ASRVNRDGAF
>TRBJ2-7|NA|TRBV2
ASSPQRTYEQY
>TRBJ1-5|TRBD1|TRBV6-9
ASSCSTGGISNQPQH